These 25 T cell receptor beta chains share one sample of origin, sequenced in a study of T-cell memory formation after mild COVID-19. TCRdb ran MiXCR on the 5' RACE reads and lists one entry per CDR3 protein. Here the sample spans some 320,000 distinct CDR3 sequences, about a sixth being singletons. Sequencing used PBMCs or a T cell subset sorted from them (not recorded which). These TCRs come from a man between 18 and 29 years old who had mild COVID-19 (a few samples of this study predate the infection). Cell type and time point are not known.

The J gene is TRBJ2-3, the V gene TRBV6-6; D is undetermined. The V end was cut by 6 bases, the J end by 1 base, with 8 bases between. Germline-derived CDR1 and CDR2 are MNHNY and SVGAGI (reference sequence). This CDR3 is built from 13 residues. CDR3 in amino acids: CASRDPGTDTQYF. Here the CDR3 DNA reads TGTGCCAGCAGAGACCCCGGCACAGATACGCAGTATTTT.

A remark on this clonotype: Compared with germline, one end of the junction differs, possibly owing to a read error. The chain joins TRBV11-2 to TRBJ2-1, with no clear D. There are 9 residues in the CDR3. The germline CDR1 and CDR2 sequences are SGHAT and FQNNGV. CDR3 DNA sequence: TGTGCCAGCAGCTTCCCTCATAACTTC. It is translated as CASSFPHNF.

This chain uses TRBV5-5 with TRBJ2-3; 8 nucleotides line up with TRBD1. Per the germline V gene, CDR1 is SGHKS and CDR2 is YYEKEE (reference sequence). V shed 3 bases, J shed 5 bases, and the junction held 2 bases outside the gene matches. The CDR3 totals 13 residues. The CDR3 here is CASSSTGGDTQYF. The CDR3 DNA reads TGTGCCAGCAGCTCTACAGGGGGAGATACGCAGTATTTT.

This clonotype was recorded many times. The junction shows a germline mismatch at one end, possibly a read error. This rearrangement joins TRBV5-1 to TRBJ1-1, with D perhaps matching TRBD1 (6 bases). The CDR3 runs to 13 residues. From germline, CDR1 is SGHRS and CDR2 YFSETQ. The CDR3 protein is CASSLQGGTEAFF. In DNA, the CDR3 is TGTGCCAGCAGCTTACAGGGAGGAACTGAAGCTTTCTTT.

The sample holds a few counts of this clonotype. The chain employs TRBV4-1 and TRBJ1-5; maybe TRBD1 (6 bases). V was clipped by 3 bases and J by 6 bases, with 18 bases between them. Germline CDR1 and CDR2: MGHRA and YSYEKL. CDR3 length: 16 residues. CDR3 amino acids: CASSHMPQGDIQPQHF. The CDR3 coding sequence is TGCGCCAGCAGCCACATGCCACAGGGAGATATTCAGCCCCAGCATTTT.

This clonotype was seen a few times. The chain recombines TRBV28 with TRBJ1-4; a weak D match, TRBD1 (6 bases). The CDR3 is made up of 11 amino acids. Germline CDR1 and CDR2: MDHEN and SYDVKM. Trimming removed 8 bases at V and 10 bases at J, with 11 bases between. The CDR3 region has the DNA TGTGCCAGCGGGGGCGACGGAAAACTGTTTTTT. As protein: CASGGDGKLFF.

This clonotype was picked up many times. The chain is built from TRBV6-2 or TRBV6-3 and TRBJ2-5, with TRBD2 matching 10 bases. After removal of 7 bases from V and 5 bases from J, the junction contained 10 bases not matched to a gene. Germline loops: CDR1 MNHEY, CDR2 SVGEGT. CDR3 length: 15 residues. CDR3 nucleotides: TGTGCCAGCACCCTAGCGGGGGACCCTTGGGAGACCCAGTACTTC. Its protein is CASTLAGDPWETQYF.

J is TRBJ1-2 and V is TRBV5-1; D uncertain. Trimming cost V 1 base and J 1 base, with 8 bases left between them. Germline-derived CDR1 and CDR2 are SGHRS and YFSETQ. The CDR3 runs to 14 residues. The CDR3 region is CASSLSGDNYGYTF. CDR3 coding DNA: TGCGCCAGCAGCTTGTCCGGGGATAACTATGGCTACACCTTC.

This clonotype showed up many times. As DNA, the CDR3 is TGTGCCAGCAGCACGACAGGGCAAGAGACCCAGTACTTC. Translating it yields CASSTTGQETQYF. The chain couples TRBV5-5 to TRBJ2-5; 7 bases agree with TRBD1. J lost 2 bases, V lost 4 bases, and 2 bases had no gene match. The V gene's germline CDR1 is SGHKS and CDR2 YYEKEE (reference sequence). The CDR3 has 13 residues.

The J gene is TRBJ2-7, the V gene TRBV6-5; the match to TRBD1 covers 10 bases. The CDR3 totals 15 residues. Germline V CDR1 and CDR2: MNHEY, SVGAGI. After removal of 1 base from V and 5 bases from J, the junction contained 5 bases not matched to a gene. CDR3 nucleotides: TGTGCCAGCAGTTACTGGACAGGGGGGACGGACGAGCAGTACTTC. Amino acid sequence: CASSYWTGGTDEQYF.

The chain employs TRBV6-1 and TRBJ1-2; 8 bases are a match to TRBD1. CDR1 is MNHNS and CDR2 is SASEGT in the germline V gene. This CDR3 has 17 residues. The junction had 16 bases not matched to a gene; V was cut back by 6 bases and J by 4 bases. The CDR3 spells CASSYGQGTLVGYGYTF. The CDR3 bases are TGTGCCAGCAGCTACGGACAGGGAACCTTAGTGGGCTATGGCTACACCTTC.

The CDR3 region has the DNA TGTGCCAGCAGTCCTACCACTCCGGGACAGGGGAGCACAGATACGCAGTATTTT. It is translated as CASSPTTPGQGSTDTQYF. The V gene is TRBV27, the J gene TRBJ2-3; 10 bases fit TRBD1. The CDR3 contains 18 residues. Germline-derived CDR1 and CDR2 are MNHEY and SMNVEV (reference sequence). The J segment lost 0 bases and the V segment lost 5 bases, leaving 11 bases of the junction unmatched.

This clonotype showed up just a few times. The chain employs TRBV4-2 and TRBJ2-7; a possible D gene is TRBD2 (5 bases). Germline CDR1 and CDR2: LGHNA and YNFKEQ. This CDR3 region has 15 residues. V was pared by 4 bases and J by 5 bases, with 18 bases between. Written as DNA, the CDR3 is TGTGCCAGCAGCCGTTTGGGGAGCCGTAGCGACGAGCAGTACTTC. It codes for CASSRLGSRSDEQYF.

The chain's CDR3 is CASSLSHPDRVEGYTF. Written as DNA, the CDR3 is TGTGCCAGCAGCTTATCCCACCCGGACAGGGTGGAAGGCTACACCTTC. V is TRBV7-8 and J is TRBJ1-2, with 8 bases matching TRBD1. The germline CDR1 and CDR2 sequences are SGHVS and FQNEAQ. The CDR3 runs 16 residues. V trimming: 2 bases; J trimming: 8 bases; junction bases outside the gene matches: 13.

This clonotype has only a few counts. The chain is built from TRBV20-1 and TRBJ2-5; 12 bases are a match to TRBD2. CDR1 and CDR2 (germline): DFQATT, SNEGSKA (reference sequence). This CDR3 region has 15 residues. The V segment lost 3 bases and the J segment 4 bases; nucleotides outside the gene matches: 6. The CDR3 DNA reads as TGCAGTGCTAGTCCTCCTAGCGGGGGGGCAGAGACCCAGTACTTC. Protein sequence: CSASPPSGGAETQYF.

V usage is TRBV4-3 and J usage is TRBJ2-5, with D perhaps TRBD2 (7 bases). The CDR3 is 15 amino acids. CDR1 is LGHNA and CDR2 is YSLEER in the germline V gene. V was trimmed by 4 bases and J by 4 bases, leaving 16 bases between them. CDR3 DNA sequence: TGCGCCAGCAGCCGACGTGGCGGGGGCCGAGAGACCCAGTACTTC. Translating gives CASSRRGGGRETQYF.

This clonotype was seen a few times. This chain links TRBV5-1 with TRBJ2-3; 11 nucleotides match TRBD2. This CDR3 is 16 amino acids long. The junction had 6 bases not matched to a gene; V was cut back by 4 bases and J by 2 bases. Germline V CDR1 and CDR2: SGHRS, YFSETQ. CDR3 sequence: CASSPGLAEPTDTQYF. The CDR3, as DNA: TGCGCCAGCAGCCCGGGACTAGCGGAACCCACAGATACGCAGTATTTT.

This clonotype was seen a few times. The CDR3 reads CSVGTGANTGELFF. The CDR3, as DNA: TGCAGCGTTGGGACAGGGGCGAACACCGGGGAGCTGTTTTTT. V gene TRBV29-1 combines with J gene TRBJ2-2; 9 bases match TRBD1. Germline CDR1 SQVTM, CDR2 ANQGSEA. The V gene end was trimmed by 4 bases and the J gene end by 0 bases; junction bases not matched to a gene: 0. There are 14 residues in the CDR3.

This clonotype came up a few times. CDR3 in amino acids: CSAPKQGEQFF. The CDR3 bases are TGCAGTGCGCCCAAGCAGGGGGAGCAGTTCTTC. The chain couples TRBV20-1 to TRBJ2-1, with TRBD1 as a possible D gene (6 bases). The V gene lost 6 bases and the J gene lost 10 bases, with 13 bases spanning the gap. The CDR3 consists of 11 residues. Germline CDR1 and CDR2: DFQATT and SNEGSKA (reference sequence).

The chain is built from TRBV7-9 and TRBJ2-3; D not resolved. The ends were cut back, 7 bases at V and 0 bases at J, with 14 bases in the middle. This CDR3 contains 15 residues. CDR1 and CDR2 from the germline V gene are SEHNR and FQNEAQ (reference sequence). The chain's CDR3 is CASTLRTSSTDTQYF. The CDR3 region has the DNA TGTGCCAGCACCTTGAGAACTTCTAGCACAGATACGCAGTATTTT.

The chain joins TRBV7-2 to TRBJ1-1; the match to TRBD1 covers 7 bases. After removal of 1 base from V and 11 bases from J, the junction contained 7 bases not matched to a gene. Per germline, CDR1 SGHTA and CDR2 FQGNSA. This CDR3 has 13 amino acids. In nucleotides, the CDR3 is TGTGCCAGCAGCTTAGAAGGGGGCCGGGGCGCTTTCTTT. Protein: CASSLEGGRGAFF.

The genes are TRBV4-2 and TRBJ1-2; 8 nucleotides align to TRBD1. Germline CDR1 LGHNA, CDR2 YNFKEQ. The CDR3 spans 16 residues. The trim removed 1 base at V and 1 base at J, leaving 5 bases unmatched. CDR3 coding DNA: TGTGCCAGCAGCCAAGGTCAGGGGGCGATTAACTATGGCTACACCTTC. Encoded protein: CASSQGQGAINYGYTF.

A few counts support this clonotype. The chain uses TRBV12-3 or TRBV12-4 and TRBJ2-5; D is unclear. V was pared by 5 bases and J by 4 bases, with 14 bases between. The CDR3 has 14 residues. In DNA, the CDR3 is TGTGCCAGCAGTACTTTGGGTGGGGTAGAGACCCAGTACTTC. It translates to CASSTLGGVETQYF.

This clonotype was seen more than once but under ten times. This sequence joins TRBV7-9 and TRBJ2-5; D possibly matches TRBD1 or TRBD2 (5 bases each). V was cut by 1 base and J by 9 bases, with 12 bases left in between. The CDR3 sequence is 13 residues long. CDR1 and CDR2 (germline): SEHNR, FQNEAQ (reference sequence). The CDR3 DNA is TGTGCCAGCAGCTTAGAGTGGGACGGACCCCAGTACTTC. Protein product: CASSLEWDGPQYF.

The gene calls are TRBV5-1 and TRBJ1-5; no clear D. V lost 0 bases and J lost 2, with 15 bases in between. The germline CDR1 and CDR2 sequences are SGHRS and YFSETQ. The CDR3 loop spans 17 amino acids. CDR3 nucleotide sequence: TGCGCCAGCAGCTTGGACGCTTCTTCAGATCGCAATCAGCCCCAGCATTTT. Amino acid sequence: CASSLDASSDRNQPQHF.